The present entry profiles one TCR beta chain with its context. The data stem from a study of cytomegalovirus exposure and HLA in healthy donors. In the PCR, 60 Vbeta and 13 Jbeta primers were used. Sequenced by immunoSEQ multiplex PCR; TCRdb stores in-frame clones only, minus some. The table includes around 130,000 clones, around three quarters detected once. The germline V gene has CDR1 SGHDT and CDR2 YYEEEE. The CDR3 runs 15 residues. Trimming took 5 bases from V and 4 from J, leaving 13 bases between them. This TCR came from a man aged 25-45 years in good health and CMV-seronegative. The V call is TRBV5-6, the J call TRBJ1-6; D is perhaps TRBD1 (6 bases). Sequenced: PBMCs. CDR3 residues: CASRQKDRYNSPLHF. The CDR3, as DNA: TGTGCCAGCAGACAAAAGGACAGATATAATTCACCCCTCCACTTT.